This TCR beta chain derives from a study of T cells after yellow fever vaccination. V was clipped by 0 bases and J by 4 bases, with 13 bases between them. The CDR3 totals 15 residues. CDR1 is SGDLS and CDR2 is YYNGEE in the germline V gene. Production of TCR cDNA was by 5'RACE template switching, which also added a universal primer site and UMIs. TCRdb reanalysed the 5' RACE reads using MiXCR and keeps one entry per CDR3 protein. The sample carries around 590,000 distinct CDR3 sequences, about 12% recorded once. There are a few counts of this clonotype. This sample comprised PBMCs, obtained on the day of the yellow fever booster vaccination. The receptor's source is a man in his thirties or forties who received the YFV17D yellow fever vaccine. This chain links TRBV9 with TRBJ2-5, with TRBD2 as a possible D gene (5 bases). The CDR3: CASSVAGVWSETQYF. The CDR3 bases are TGTGCCAGCAGCGTAGCCGGGGTTTGGTCAGAGACCCAGTACTTC.